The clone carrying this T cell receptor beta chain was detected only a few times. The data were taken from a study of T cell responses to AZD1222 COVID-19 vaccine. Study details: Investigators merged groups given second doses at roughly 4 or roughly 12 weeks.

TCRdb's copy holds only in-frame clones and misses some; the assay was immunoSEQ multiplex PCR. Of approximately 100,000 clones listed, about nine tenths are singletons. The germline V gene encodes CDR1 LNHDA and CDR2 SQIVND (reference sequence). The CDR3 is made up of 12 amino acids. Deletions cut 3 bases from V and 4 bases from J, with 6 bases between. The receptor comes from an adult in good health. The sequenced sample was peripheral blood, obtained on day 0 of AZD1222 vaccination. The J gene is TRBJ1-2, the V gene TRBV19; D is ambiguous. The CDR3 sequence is CASSIPVYGYTF. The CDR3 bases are TGTGCCAGTAGTATTCCAGTCTATGGCTACACCTTC. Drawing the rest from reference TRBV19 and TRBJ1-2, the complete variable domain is DGGITQSPKYLFRKEGQNVTLSCEQNLNHDAMYWYRQDPGQGLRLIYYSQIVNDFQKGDIAEGYSVSREKKESFPLTVTSAQKNPTAFYLCASSIPVYGYTFGSGTRLTVV.